A single T cell receptor beta chain is shown here with its context. This specimen comes from a study of OX40 agonist ivuxolimab in advanced cancers. Using immunoSEQ multiplex PCR, the repertoire was profiled, and TCRdb retains in-frame clones only, with some absent. The sample consists of about 93,000 clones, about 90% of them appearing once. The CDR3 runs 14 residues. V was cut by 4 bases and J by 0 bases, with 10 bases left in between. Germline V gene sequence: CDR1 MNHEY, CDR2 SVGAGI. The receptor was isolated from an adult with an advanced solid tumor such as melanoma, head and neck, liver or kidney cancer. The V and J genes are TRBV6-5 and TRBJ2-7; D is uncertain. Sequenced here: CD4+ or CD8+ T cells sorted from blood, sampled in a trial of the OX40 agonist ivuxolimab. CDR3 sequence (DNA): TGTGCCAGCAGTTCCCCCGACGCCTCCTACGAGCAGTACTTC. Translated, it gives CASSSPDASYEQYF.